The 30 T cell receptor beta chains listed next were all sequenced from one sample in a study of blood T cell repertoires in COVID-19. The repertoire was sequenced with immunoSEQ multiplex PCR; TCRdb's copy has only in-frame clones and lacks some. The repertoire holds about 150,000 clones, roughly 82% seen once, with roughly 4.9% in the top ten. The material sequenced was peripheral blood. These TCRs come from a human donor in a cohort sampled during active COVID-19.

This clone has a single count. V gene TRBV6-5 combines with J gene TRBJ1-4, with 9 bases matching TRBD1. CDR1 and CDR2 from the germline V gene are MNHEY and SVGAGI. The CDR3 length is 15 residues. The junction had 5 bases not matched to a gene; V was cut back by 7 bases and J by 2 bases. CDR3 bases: TGTGCCAGCACCTCCGACAGGGGGACTAATGAAAAACTGTTTTTT. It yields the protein CASTSDRGTNEKLFF.

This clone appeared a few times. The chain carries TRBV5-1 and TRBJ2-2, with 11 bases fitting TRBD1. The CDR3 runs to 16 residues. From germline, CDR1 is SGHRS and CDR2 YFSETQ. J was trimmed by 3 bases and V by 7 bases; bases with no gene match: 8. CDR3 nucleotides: TGCGCCAGCGCCCCGGGGACAGGGGGGTACACCGGGGAGCTGTTTTTT. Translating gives CASAPGTGGYTGELFF.

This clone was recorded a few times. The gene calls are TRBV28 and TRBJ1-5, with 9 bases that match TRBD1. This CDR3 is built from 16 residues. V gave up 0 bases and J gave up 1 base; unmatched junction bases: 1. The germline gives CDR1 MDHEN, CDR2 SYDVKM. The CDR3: CASSLWGQGSNQPQHF. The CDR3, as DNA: TGTGCCAGCAGTTTATGGGGACAGGGAAGCAATCAGCCCCAGCATTTT.

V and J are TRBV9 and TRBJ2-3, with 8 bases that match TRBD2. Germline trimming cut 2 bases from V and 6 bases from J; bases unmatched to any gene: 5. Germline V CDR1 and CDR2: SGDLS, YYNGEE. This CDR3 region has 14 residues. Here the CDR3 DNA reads TGTGCCAGCAGCGTGGGGCGGGGGGTGGATACGCAGTATTTT. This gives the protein CASSVGRGVDTQYF.

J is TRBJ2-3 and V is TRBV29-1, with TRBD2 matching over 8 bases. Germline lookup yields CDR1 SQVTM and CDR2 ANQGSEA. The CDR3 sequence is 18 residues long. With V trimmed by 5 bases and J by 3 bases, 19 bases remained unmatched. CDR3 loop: CSVPTTSGKGGSTDTQYF. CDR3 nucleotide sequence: TGCAGCGTTCCCACCACTAGCGGTAAGGGCGGTTCGACAGATACGCAGTATTTT.

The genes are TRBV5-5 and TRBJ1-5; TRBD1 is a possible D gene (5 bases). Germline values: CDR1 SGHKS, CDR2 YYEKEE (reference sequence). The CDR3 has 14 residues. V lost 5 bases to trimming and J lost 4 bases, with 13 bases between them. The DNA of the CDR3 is TGTGCCAGCAGTCCCTGGGAGGGGAATCAGCCCCAGCATTTT. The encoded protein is CASSPWEGNQPQHF.

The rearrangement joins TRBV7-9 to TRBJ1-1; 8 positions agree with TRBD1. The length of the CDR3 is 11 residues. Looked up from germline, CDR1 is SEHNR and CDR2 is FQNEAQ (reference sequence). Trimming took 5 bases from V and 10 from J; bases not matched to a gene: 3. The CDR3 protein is CASSTDRVAFF. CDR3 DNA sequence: TGTGCCAGCAGCACGGACAGGGTAGCTTTCTTT.

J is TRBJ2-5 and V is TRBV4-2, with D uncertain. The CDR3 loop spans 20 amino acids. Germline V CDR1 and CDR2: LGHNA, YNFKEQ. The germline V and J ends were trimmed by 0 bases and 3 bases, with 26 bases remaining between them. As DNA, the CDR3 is TGTGCCAGCAGCCAAGACTTACGAAACCTCCGGAGCCCGAGAGAAGAGACCCAGTACTTC. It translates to CASSQDLRNLRSPREETQYF.

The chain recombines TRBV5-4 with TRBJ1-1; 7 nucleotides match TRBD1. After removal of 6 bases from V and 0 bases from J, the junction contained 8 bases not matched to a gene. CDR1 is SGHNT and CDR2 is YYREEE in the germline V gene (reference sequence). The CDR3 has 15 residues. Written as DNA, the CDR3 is TGTGCCAGCAACCTACTGGGACAGATGAACACTGAAGCTTTCTTT. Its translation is CASNLLGQMNTEAFF.

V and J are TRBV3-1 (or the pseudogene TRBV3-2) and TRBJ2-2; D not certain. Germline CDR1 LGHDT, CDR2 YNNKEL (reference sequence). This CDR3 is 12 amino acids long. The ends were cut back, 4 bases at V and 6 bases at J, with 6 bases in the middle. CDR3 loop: CASSPAAGELFF. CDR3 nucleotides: TGTGCCAGCAGCCCCGCAGCCGGGGAGCTGTTTTTT.

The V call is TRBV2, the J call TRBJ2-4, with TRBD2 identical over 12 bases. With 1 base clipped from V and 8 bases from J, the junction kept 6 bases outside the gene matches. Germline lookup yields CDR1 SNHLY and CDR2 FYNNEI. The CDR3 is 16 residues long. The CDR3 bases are TGTGCCAGCAGTGAAGTTAGCGGACTAGCGGGGCACATTCAGTACTTC. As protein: CASSEVSGLAGHIQYF.

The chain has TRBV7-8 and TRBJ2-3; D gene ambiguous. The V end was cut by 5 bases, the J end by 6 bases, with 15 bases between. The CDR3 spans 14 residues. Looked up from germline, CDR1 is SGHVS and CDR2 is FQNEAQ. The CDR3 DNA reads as TGTGCCAGCAGCCCCCCCGCCTCTGCGGATACGCAGTATTTT. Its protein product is CASSPPASADTQYF.

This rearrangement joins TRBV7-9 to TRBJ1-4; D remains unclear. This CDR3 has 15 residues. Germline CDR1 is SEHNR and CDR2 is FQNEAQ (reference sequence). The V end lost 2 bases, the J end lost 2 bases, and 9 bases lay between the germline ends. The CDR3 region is CASSLIAETNEKLFF. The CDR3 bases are TGTGCCAGCAGCTTAATAGCTGAGACTAATGAAAAACTGTTTTTT.

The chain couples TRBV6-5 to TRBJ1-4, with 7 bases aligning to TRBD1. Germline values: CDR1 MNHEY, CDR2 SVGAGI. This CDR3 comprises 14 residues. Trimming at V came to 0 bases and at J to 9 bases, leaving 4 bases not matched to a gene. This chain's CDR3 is CASSYSRQGKKLFF. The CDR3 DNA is TGTGCCAGCAGTTACTCACGACAGGGTAAAAAACTGTTTTTT.

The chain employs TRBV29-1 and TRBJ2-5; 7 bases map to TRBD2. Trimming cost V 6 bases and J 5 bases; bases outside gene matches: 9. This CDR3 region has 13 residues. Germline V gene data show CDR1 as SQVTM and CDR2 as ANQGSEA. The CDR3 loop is CSVRGGRSETQYF. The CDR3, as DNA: TGCAGCGTGAGGGGCGGGAGATCGGAGACCCAGTACTTC.

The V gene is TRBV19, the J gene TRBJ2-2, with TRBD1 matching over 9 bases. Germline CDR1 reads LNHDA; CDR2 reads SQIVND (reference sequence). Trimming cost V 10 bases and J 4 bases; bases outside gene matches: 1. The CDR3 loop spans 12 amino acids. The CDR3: CATQGATGELFF. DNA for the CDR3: TGTGCCACACAGGGGGCCACCGGGGAGCTGTTTTTT.

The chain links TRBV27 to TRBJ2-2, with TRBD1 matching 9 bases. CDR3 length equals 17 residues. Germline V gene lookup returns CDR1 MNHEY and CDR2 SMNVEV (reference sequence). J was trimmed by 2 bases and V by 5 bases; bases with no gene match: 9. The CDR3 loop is CASSRGQGQTNTGELFF. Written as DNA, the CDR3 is TGTGCCAGCAGTAGGGGACAGGGTCAGACTAACACCGGGGAGCTGTTTTTT.

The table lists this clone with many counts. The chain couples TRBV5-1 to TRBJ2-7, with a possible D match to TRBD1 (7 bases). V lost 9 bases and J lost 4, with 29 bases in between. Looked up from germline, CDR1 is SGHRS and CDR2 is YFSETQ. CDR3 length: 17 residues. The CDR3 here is CATKEGAGGTQPYEQYV. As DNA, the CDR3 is TGCGCCACCAAGGAGGGGGCCGGGGGAACGCAACCTTACGAGCAGTACGTC.

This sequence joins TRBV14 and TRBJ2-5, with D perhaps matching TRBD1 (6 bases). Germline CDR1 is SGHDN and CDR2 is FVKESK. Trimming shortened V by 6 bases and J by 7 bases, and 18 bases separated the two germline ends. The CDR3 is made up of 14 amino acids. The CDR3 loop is CASSPTDGQRTQYF. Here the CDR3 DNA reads TGTGCCAGCAGTCCCACGGACGGACAGCGGACCCAGTACTTC.

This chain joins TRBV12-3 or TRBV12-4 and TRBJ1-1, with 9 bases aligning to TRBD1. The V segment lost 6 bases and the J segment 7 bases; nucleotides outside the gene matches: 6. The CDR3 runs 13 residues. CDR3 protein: CASRPTGGYEAFF. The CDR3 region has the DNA TGTGCCAGCAGGCCGACAGGGGGGTATGAAGCTTTCTTT.

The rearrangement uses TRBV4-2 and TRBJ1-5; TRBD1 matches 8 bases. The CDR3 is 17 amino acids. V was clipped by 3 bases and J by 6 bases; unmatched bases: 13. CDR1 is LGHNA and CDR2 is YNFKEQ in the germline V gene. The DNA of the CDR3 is TGTGCCAGCAGCCAGAGGGTAGGACAGGGTGTGGGTCAGCCCCAGCATTTT. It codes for CASSQRVGQGVGQPQHF.

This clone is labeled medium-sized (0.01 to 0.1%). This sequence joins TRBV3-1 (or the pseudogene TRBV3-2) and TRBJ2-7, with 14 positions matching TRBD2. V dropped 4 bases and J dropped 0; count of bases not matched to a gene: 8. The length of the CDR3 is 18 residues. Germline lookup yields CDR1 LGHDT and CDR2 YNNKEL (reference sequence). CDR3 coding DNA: TGTGCCAGCAGCCCAGGGACTAGCGGGGGCCACTACTCCTACGAGCAGTACTTC. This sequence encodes CASSPGTSGGHYSYEQYF.

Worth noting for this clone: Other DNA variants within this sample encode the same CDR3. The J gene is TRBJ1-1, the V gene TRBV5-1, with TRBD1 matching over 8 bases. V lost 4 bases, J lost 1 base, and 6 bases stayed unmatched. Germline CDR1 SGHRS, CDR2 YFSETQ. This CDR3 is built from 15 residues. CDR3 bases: TGCGCCAGCAGCCCCAGGACAGGGACGAACACTGAAGCTTTCTTT. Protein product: CASSPRTGTNTEAFF.

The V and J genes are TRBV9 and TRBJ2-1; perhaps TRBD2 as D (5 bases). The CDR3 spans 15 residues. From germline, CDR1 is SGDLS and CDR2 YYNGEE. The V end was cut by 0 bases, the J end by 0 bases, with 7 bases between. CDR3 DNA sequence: TGTGCCAGCAGCGTAGGCGGGTTCTCCTACAATGAGCAGTTCTTC. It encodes CASSVGGFSYNEQFF.

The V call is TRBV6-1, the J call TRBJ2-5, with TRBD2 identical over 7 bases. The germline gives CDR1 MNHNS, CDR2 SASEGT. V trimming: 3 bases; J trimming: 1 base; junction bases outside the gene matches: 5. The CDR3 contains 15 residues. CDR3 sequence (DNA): TGTGCCAGCAGTGAGACGCTAGCGGTCCAAGAGACCCAGTACTTC. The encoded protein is CASSETLAVQETQYF.

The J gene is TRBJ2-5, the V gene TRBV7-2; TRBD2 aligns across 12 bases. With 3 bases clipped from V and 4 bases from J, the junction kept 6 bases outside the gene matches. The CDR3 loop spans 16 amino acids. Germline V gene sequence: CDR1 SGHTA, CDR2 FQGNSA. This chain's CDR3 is CASSFWTSGVGETQYF. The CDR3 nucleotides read TGTGCCAGCAGCTTTTGGACTAGCGGGGTAGGAGAGACCCAGTACTTC. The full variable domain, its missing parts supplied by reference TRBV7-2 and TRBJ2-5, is GAGVSQSPSNKVTEKGKDVELRCDPISGHTALYWYRQSLGQGLEFLIYFQGNSAPDKSGLPSDRFSAERTGGSVSTLTIQRTQQEDSAVYLCASSFWTSGVGETQYFGPGTRLLVL.

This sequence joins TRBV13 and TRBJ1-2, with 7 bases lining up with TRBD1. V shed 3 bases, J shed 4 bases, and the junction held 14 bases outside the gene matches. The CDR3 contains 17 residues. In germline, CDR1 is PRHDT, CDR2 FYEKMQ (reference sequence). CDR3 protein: CASSFGLPGQRSYGYTF. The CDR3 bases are TGTGCCAGCAGCTTCGGACTTCCGGGACAGCGAAGCTATGGCTACACCTTC.

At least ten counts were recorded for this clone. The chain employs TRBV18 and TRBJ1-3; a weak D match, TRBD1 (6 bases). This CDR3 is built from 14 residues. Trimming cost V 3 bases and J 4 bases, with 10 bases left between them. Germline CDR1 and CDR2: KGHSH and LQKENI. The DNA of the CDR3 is TGTGCCAGCTCACCTACACAGGGAGGAAACACCATATATTTT. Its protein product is CASSPTQGGNTIYF.

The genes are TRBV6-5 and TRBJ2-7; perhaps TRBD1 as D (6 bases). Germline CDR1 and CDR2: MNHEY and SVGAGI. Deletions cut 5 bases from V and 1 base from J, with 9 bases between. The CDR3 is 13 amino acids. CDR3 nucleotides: TGTGCCAGCAGTCGGACAGCTTCCTACGAGCAGTACGTC. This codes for CASSRTASYEQYV.

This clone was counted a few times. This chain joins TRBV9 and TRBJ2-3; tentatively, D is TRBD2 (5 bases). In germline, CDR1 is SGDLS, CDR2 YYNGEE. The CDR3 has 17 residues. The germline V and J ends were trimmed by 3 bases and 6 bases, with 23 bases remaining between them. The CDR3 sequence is CASSGPLAYPVGDTQYF. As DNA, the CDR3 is TGTGCCAGCAGCGGTCCGCTAGCCTACCCGGTCGGGGATACGCAGTATTTT.